The 8 T cell receptor beta chains below were found in one sample sequenced in a study of T cell repertoires in cytomegalovirus infection. TCRdb re-analysed the reads in MiXCR, keeping a single row per CDR3 protein. Of about 570,000 distinct CDR3 sequences detected, about 40% appear once; the ten largest clones hold around 48%. Which antigens these TCRs recognize remains unknown. The source was cultured PBMCs, collected from culture after CMV antigen stimulation. The receptors stem from a human donor in good health (CMV status not recorded). Some clones in this sample may be carry-over from other donors' samples.

The J gene is TRBJ2-1, the V gene TRBV7-8; TRBD2 is a possible D gene (6 bases). Trimming removed 3 bases at V and 5 bases at J, with 23 bases between. The CDR3 has 18 amino acids. Germline V CDR1 and CDR2: SGHVS, FQNEAQ. The CDR3 loop reads CASSFSSGAGRFNNEQFF. CDR3 sequence (DNA): TGTGCCAGCAGCTTCTCGTCCGGGGCGGGGAGATTCAACAATGAGCAGTTCTTC.

This clonotype was found a few times. This sequence joins TRBV18 and TRBJ2-5; the D gene is possibly TRBD2 (5 bases). The CDR3 loop spans 13 amino acids. Germline loops: CDR1 KGHSH, CDR2 LQKENI. V was clipped by 1 base and J by 5 bases, with 8 bases between them. In DNA, the CDR3 is TGTGCCAGCTCACCACAGAGAGGGGAGACCCAGTACTTC. Protein: CASSPQRGETQYF.

This chain connects TRBV20-1 to TRBJ2-5, with D possibly matching TRBD2 (5 bases). The ends were cut back, 6 bases at V and 4 bases at J, with 15 bases in the middle. CDR1 and CDR2 (germline): DFQATT, SNEGSKA (reference sequence). The CDR3 sequence is 13 residues long. The CDR3 region is CSALNGRRETQYF. The CDR3 DNA reads as TGCAGTGCCCTCAATGGGAGAAGAGAGACCCAGTACTTC.

The chain is built from TRBV7-2 and TRBJ2-7; no clear D gene. V lost 5 bases and J 2 bases, leaving 13 bases between the germline ends. The CDR3 has 14 residues. In germline, CDR1 is SGHTA, CDR2 FQGNSA. CDR3 nucleotides: TGTGCCAGCAGCCGGAACTATGTTACCTACGAGCAGTACTTC. Translated, it gives CASSRNYVTYEQYF. The entire variable domain, with the rest obtained from reference TRBV7-2 and TRBJ2-7, is as follows: GAGVSQSPSNKVTEKGKDVELRCDPISGHTALYWYRQSLGQGLEFLIYFQGNSAPDKSGLPSDRFSAERTGGSVSTLTIQRTQQEDSAVYLCASSRNYVTYEQYFGPGTRLTVT.

The rearrangement uses TRBV4-1 and TRBJ2-5, with D hard to call. The CDR3 sequence is 12 residues long. The germline V gene encodes CDR1 MGHRA and CDR2 YSYEKL. Trimming left V 3 bases short and J 7 bases short, with 9 bases between. The CDR3 DNA reads TGCGCCAGCAGCCATCCGTCCGGGACCCAGTACTTC. Its protein product is CASSHPSGTQYF.

The rearrangement uses TRBV5-6 and TRBJ2-3; D perhaps matches TRBD1 (6 bases). V was shortened by 0 bases and J by 2 bases, with 10 bases between the two germline ends. CDR3 length equals 15 residues. Germline assignment: CDR1 SGHDT and CDR2 YYEEEE. As DNA, the CDR3 is TGTGCCAGCAGCTTGGTTCAGGGGTCCACAGATACGCAGTATTTT. Translating gives CASSLVQGSTDTQYF.

The chain is built from TRBV7-6 and TRBJ2-3, with 8 nucleotides matching TRBD2. After removal of 5 bases from V and 0 bases from J, the junction contained 10 bases not matched to a gene. The CDR3 sequence is 17 residues long. Germline V gene data show CDR1 as SGHVS and CDR2 as FNYEAQ. This chain's CDR3 is CASSLEIAGTSTDTQYF. CDR3 in DNA: TGTGCCAGCAGCCTAGAAATAGCGGGGACTAGCACAGATACGCAGTATTTT.

This clonotype was seen a few times. The V and J genes are TRBV7-9 and TRBJ2-2, with TRBD2 matching 7 bases. V lost 6 bases, J lost 1 base, and 14 bases stayed unmatched. Germline values: CDR1 SEHNR, CDR2 FQNEAQ (reference sequence). The CDR3 consists of 18 residues. CDR3 in DNA: TGTGCCAGCAGTCAAGCGGGGTTCGGGCCGTTGAACACCGGGGAGCTGTTTTTT. This gives the protein CASSQAGFGPLNTGELFF.